This T cell receptor beta chain stems from a study of blood T cell repertoires in COVID-19. For the study at large: Researchers got acute and convalescent COVID-19 samples from the United States, Italy and Spain. In each case, the material was cDNA or gDNA derived from T cells, B-cell-depleted T cells, or PBMCs.

Authors' processing steps: Quantification of nucleated cells was approximated via reference gene primer amplification. Generated by immunoSEQ multiplex PCR, the TCRdb table keeps only in-frame clones and is missing some. Clone size and the V and J calls come from that table; the DNA yielded D and trimming. Counted here are some 100,000 clones, more than 85% occurring once; the ten biggest clones make up roughly 0.88%. Trimming took 6 bases from V and 1 from J, leaving 16 bases between them. CDR1 MDHEN and CDR2 SYDVKM come from the germline V gene. The CDR3 sequence is 15 residues long. The source of this sequence is a man between 60 and 75 years old with acute or convalescent COVID-19. The chain carries TRBV28 and TRBJ2-7; D perhaps matches TRBD1 (5 bases). The sample comprised peripheral blood. CDR3 nucleotide sequence: TGTGCCAGCAGCCGAGACAGTAGTACTTCCTACGAGCAGTACTTC. It yields the protein CASSRDSSTSYEQYF.